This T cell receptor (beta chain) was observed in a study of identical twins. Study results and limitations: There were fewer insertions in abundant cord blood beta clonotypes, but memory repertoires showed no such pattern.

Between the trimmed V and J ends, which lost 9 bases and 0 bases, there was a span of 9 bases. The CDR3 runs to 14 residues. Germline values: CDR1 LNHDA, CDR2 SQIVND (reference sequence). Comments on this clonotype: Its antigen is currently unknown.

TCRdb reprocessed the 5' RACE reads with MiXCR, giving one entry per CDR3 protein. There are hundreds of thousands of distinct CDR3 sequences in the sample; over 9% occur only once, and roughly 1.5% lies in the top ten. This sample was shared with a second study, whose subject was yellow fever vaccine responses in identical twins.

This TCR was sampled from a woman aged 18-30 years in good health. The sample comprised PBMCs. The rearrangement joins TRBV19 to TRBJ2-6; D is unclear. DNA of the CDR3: TGTGCCAGCAGCGTCATCTCTGGGGCCAACGTCCTGACTTTC. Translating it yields CASSVISGANVLTF.